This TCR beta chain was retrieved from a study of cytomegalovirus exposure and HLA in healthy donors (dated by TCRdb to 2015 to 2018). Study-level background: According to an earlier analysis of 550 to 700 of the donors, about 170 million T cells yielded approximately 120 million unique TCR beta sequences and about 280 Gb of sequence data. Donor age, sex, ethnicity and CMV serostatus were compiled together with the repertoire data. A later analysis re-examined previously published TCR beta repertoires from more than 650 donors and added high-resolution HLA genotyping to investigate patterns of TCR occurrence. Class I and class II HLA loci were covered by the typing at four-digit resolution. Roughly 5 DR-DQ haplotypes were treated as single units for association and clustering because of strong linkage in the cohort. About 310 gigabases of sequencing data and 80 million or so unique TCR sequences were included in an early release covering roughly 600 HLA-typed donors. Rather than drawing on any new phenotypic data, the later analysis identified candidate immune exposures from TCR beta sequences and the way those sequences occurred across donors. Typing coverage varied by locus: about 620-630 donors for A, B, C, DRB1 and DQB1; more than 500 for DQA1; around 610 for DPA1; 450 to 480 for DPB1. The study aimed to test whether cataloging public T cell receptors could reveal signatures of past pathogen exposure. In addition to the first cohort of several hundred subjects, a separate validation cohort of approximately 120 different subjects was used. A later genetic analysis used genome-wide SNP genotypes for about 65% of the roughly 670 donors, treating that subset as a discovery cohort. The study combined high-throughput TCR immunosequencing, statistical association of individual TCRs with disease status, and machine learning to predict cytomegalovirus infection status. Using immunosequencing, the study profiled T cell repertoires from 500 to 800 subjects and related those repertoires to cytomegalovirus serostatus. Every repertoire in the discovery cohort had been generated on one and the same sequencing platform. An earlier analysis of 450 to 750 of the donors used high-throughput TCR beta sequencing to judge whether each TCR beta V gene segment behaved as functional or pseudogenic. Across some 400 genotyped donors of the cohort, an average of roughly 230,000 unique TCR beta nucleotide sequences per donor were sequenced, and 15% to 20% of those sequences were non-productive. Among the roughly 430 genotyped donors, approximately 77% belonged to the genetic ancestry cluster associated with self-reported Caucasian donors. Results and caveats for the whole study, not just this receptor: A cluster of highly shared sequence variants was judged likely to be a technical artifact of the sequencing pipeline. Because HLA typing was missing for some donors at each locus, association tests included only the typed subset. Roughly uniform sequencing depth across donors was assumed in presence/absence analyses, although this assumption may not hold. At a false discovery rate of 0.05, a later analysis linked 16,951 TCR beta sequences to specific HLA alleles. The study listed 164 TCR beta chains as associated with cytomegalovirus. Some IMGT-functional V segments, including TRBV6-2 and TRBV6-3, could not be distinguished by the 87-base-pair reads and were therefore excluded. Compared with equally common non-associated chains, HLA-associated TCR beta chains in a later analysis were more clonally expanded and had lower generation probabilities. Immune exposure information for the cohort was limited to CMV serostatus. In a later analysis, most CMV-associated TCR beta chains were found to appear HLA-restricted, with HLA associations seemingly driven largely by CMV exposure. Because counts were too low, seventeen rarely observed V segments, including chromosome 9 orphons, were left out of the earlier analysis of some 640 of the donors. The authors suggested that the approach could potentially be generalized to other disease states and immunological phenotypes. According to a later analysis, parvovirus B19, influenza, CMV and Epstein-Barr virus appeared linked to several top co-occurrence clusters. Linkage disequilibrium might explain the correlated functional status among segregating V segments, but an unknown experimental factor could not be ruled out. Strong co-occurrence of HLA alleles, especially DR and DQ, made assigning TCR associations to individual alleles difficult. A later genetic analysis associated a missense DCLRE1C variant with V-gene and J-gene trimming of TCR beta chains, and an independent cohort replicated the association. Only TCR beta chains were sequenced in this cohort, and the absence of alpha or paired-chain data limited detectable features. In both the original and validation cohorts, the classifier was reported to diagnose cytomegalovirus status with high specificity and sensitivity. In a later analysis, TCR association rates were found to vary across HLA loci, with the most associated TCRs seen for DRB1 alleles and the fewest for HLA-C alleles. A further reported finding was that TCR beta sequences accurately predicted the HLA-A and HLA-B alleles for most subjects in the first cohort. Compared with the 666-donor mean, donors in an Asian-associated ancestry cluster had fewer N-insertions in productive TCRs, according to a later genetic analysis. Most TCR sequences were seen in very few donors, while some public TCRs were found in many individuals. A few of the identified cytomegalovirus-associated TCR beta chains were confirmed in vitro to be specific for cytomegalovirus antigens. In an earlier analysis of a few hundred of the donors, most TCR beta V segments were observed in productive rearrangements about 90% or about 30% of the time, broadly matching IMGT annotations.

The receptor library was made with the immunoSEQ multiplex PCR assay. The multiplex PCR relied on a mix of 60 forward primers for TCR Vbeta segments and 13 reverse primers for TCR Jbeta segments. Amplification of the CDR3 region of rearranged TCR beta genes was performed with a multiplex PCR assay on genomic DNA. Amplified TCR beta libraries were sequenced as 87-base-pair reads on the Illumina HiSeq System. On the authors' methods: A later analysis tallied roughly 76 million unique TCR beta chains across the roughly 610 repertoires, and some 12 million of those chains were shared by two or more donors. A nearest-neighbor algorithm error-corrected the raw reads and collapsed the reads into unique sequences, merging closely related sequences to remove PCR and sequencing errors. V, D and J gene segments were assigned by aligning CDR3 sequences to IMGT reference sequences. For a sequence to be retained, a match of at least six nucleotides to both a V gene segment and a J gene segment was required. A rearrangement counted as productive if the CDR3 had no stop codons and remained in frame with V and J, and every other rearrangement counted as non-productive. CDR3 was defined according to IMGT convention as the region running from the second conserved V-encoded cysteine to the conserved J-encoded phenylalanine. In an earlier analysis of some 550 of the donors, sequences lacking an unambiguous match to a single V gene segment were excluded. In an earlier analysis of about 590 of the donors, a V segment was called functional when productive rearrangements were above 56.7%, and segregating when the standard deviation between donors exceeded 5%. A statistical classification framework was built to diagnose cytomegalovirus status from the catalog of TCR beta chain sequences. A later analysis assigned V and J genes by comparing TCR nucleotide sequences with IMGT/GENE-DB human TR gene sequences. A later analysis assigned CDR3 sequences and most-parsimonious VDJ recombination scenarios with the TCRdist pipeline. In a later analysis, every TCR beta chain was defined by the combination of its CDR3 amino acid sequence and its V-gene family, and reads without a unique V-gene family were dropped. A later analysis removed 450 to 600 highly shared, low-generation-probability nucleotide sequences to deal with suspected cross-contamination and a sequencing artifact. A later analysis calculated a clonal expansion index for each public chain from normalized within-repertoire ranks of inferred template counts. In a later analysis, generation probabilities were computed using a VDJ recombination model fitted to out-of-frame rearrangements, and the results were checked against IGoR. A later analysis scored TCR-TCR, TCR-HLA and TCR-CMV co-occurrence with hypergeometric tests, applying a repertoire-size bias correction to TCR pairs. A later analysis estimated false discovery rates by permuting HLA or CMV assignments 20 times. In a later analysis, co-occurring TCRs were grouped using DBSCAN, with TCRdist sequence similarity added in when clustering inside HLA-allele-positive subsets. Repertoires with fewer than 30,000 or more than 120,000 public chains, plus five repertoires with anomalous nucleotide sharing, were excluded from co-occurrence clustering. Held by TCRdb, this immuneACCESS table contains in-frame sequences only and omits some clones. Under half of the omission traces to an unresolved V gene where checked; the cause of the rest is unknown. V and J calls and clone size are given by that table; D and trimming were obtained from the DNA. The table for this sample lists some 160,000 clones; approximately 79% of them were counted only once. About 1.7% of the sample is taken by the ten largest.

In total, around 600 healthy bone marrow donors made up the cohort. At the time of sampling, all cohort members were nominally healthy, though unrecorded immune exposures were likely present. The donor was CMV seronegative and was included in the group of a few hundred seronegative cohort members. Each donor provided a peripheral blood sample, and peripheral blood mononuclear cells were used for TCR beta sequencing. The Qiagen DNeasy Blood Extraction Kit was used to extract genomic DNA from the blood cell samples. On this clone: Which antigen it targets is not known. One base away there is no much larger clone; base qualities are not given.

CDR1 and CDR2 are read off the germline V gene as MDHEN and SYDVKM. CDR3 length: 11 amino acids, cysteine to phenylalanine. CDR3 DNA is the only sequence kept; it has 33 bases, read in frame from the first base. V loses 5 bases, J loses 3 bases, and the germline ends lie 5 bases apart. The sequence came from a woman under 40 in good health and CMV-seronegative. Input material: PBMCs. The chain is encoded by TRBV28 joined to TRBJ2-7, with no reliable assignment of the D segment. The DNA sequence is TGTGCCAGCAGTAACAACTACGAGCAGTACTTC. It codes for CASSNNYEQYF.